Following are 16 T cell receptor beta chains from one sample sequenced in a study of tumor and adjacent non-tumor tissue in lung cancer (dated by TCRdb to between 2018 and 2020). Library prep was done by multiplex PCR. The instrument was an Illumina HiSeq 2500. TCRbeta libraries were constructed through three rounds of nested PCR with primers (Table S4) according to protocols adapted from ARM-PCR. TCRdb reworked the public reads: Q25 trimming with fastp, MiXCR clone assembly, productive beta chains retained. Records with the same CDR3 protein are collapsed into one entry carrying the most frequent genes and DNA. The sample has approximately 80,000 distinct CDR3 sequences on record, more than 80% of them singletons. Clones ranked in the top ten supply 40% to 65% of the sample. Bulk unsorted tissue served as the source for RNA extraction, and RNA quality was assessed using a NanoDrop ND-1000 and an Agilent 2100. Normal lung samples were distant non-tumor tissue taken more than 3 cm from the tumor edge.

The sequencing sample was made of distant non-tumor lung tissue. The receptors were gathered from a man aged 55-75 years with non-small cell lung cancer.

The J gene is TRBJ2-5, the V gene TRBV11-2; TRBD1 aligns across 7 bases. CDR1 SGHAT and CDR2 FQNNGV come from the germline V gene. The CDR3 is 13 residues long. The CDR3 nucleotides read TGTCTCAACATCTCTACAGGGGAAGAGACCCAGTACTTC. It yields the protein CLNISTGEETQYF.

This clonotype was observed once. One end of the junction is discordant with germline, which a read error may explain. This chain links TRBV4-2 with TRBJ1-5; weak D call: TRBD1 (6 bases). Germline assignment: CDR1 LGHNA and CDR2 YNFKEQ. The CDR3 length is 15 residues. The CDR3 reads CTSSQTGQRNQPQHF. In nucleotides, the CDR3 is TGTACCAGCAGCCAAACTGGACAGAGAAACCAGCCCCAGCATTTT.

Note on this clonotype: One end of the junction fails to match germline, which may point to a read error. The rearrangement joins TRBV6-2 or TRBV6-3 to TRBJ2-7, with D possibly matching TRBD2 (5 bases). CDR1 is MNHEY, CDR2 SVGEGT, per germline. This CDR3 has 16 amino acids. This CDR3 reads CARSSPGGPILYEQYF. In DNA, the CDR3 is TGTGCCAGGAGTTCCCCGGGCGGGCCCATTCTCTACGAGCAGTACTTC.

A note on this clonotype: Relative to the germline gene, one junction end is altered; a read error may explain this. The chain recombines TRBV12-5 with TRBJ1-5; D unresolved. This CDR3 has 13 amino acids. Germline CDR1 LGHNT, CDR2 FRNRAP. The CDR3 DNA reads TGTGCTAGTGGTTTGGAAATCTATCAGGCCCAGGATTTT. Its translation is CASGLEIYQAQDF.

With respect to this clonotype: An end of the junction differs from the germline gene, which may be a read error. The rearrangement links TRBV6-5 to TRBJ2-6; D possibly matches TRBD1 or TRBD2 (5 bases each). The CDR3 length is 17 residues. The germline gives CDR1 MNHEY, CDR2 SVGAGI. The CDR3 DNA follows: TGTGGCAGCAGTTTAGCGAGGACCAGCTCTGGGGCCAACGTCCTAACTTTC. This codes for CGSSLARTSSGANVLTF.

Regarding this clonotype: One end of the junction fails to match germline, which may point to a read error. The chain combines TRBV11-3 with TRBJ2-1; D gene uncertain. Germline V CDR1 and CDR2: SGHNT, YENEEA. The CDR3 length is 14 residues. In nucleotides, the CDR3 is TGTGCCAGCAGCTTGAGTTGGAGTACCAACGAGCATTTCTTC. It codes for CASSLSWSTNEHFF.

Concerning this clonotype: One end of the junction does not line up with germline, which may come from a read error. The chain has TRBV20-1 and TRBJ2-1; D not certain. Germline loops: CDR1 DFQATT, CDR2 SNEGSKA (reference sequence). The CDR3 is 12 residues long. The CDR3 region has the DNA TGCAGTGCTAGGAACCGGGCCGATGAGCTGTTCTTC. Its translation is CSARNRADELFF.

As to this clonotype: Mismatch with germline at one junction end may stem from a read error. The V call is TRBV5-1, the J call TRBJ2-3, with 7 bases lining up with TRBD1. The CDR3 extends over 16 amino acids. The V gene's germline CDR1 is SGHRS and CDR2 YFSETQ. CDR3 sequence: CASNLGTALSTDTQYF. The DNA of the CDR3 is TGCGCCAGCAACTTGGGGACAGCCCTTAGCACAGATACACAGTATTTT.

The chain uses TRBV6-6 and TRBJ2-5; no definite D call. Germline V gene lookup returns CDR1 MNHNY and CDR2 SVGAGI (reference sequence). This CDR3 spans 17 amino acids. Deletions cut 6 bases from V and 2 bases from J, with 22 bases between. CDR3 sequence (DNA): TGTGCCAGCAGAACAGCCGGGCAAGCCCGGATTCAAGAGACCCAGTACTTC. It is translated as CASRTAGQARIQETQYF.

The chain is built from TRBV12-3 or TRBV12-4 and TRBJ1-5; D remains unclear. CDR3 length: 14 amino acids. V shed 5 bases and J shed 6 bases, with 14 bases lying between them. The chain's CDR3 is CASSPSGRCQPQHF. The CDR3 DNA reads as TGTGCCAGCAGTCCCTCCGGGAGATGTCAGCCCCAGCATTTT.

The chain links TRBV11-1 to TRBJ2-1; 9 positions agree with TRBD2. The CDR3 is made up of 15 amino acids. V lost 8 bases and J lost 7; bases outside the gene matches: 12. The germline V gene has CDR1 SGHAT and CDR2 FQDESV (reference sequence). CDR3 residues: CASGSPSGVMNEQFF. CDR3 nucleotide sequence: TGTGCCAGCGGCTCCCCTAGCGGGGTGATGAATGAGCAGTTCTTC.

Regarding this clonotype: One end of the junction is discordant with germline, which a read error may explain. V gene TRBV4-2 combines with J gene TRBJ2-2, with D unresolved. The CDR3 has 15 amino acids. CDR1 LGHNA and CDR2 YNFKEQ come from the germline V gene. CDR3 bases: TGTGCCAGCAGCCAAGATTTAGGGAACACCGAGGAGCTCTTTTTT. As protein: CASSQDLGNTEELFF.

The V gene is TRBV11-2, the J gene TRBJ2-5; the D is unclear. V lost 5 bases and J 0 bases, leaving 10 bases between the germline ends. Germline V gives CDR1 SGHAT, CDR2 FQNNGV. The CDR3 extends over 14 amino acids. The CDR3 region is CASSPATDQETQYF. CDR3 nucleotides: TGTGCCAGCAGCCCCGCGACGGACCAAGAGACCCAGTACTTC.

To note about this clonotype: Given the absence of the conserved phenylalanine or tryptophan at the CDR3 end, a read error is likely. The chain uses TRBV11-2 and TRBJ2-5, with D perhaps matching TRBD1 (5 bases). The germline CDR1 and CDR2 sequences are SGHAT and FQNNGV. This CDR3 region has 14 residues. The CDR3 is CASSSRQIQETQYL. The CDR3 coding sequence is TGTGCCAGTAGCTCTCGACAGATTCAAGAGACCCAGTACCTC.

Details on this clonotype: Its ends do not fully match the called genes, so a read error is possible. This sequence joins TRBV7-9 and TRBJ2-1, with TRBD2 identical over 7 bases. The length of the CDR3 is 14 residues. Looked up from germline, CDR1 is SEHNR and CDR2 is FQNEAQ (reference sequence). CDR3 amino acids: CANSRTRDYNEQFF. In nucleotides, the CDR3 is TGTGCCAACAGCCGGACTAGAGATTACAATGAGCAGTTCTTC.

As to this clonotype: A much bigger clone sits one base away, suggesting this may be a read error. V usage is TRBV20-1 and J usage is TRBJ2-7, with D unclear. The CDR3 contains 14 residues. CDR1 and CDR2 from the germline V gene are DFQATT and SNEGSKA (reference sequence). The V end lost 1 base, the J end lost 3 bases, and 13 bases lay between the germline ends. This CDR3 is CSARVVNFDYEQYF. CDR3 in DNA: TGCAGTGCTAGAGTGGTCAACTTTGACTACGAGCAGTACTTC.